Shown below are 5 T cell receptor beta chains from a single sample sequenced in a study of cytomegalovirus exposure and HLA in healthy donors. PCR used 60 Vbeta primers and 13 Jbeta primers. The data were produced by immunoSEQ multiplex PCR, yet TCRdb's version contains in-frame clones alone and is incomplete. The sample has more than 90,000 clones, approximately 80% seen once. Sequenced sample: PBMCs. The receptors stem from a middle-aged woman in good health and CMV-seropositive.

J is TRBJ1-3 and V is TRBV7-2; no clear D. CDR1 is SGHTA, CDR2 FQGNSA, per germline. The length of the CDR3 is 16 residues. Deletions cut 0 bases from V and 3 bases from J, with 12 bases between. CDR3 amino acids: CASSLAPGRFGNTIYF. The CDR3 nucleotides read TGTGCCAGCAGCTTAGCTCCGGGGAGGTTTGGAAACACCATATATTTT.

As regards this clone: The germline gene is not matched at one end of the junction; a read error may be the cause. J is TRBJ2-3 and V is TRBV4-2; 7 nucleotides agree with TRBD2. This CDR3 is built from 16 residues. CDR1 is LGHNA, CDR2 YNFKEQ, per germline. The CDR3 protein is CASSPRLAVDTGTQYF. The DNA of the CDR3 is TGTGCCAGCAGCCCCCGACTAGCTGTCGACACAGGTACGCAGTATTTT.

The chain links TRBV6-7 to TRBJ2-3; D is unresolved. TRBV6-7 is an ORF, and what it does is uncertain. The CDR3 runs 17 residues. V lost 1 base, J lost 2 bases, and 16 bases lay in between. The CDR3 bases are TGTGCCAGCAGTTACTGGCCGAGGCAGACGACCACAGATACGCAGTATTTT. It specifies CASSYWPRQTTTDTQYF.

CDR3 region: CASRRESLQETQYF. The CDR3 nucleotides read TGTGCCAGCAGGCGGGAGAGCCTTCAAGAGACCCAGTACTTC. The J gene is TRBJ2-5, the V gene TRBV6-1, with 7 bases aligning to TRBD2. The length of the CDR3 is 14 residues. Per germline, CDR1 MNHNS and CDR2 SASEGT. The trim removed 6 bases at V and 2 bases at J, leaving 6 bases unmatched.

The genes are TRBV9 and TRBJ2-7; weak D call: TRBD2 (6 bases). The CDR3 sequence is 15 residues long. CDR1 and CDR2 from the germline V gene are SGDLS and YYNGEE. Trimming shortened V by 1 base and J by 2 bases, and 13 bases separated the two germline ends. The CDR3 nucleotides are TGTGCCAGCAGCGTATTGGGGGACTCGGCCTACGAGCAGTACTTC. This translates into CASSVLGDSAYEQYF.